Below, 8 T cell receptor beta chains from the same sample are listed, as sequenced in a study of T cell repertoires in cytomegalovirus infection. The antigens for these receptors are not known. Using its own MiXCR run on the reads, TCRdb lists one record per CDR3 protein. The repertoire holds approximately 340,000 distinct CDR3 sequences, with about 27% as singletons. Sequences were derived from cultured PBMCs, sampled from culture after CMV antigen stimulation. The receptors here all came from a human donor in good health (CMV status not recorded). Some clones in this sample may be carry-over from other donors' samples.

The V call is TRBV19, the J call TRBJ2-3, with D possibly matching TRBD2 (6 bases). Germline values: CDR1 LNHDA, CDR2 SQIVND (reference sequence). Trimming left V 7 bases short and J 1 base short, with 15 bases between. The CDR3 has 15 residues. The CDR3 loop reads CASNIPGLGTDTQYF. As DNA, the CDR3 is TGTGCCAGTAACATACCGGGACTCGGCACAGATACGCAGTATTTT.

The sample holds a few counts of this clonotype. The chain combines TRBV28 with TRBJ2-1; 7 nucleotides line up with TRBD2. CDR3 length: 15 amino acids. V trimming: 7 bases; J trimming: 6 bases; junction bases outside the gene matches: 12. Looked up from germline, CDR1 is MDHEN and CDR2 is SYDVKM. The CDR3 here is CASTVSGLGGNEQFF. CDR3 sequence (DNA): TGTGCCAGCACCGTTAGCGGGCTTGGCGGCAATGAGCAGTTCTTC.

The chain joins TRBV28 to TRBJ1-2; TRBD1 might be the D (5 bases). Deletions cut 5 bases from V and 4 bases from J, with 11 bases between. Germline V CDR1 and CDR2: MDHEN, SYDVKM. The CDR3 has 13 amino acids. DNA of the CDR3: TGTGCCAGCAGTGTGGACGGGACCTATGGCTACACCTTC. Translating gives CASSVDGTYGYTF.

This clonotype was seen more than once but under ten times. This sequence joins TRBV6-6 and TRBJ2-4; 8 positions agree with TRBD2. CDR1 MNHNY and CDR2 SVGAGI come from the germline V gene (reference sequence). The CDR3 runs 17 residues. The ends lost 0 bases at V and 1 base at J; junction bases unmatched: 5. Written as DNA, the CDR3 is TGTGCCAGCAGTTACTCCCGGGAGGGATTGGCCAAAAACATTCAGTACTTC. Translating gives CASSYSREGLAKNIQYF.

The chain combines TRBV10-3 with TRBJ2-1; 10 bases align to TRBD2. Trimming cost V 0 bases and J 7 bases; bases outside gene matches: 6. CDR1 and CDR2 (germline): ENHRY, SYGVKD. The CDR3 totals 16 residues. The CDR3 nucleotides read TGTGCCATCAGTGAGTCTTTGAGCGGGGGGGCAAATGAGCAGTTCTTC. It specifies CAISESLSGGANEQFF.

This clonotype was observed many times. The rearrangement uses TRBV7-6 and TRBJ2-7; D uncertain. V gave up 5 bases and J gave up 5 bases, with 13 bases separating them. The CDR3 runs 13 residues. Germline values: CDR1 SGHVS, CDR2 FNYEAQ. The CDR3: CASSKVQKHEQYF. The CDR3 region has the DNA TGTGCCAGCAGCAAAGTACAGAAACACGAGCAGTACTTC.

This clonotype showed up just a few times. The chain employs TRBV9 and TRBJ2-3, with 7 positions matching TRBD1. V trimming: 3 bases; J trimming: 7 bases; junction bases outside the gene matches: 14. CDR3 length equals 16 residues. Germline-derived CDR1 and CDR2 are SGDLS and YYNGEE. The CDR3 nucleotides read TGTGCCAGCAGCGCCCTGAGTGAGGGACAGCTCAATACGCAGTATTTT. It yields the protein CASSALSEGQLNTQYF.

This clonotype was counted many times. The V and J genes are TRBV11-2 and TRBJ1-2; 11 bases map to TRBD1. From germline, CDR1 is SGHAT and CDR2 FQNNGV. This CDR3 has 15 amino acids. Trimming cost V 4 bases and J 9 bases; bases outside gene matches: 10. CDR3 residues: CASSSPGQGVESYTF. The CDR3, as DNA: TGTGCCAGCAGCTCTCCGGGACAGGGGGTTGAGAGCTACACCTTC.